The entry below gives a single T cell receptor beta chain sequence along with its context. Its antigen remains unidentified. This sample is drawn from a study of T cells in Graves' hyperthyroidism and ophthalmopathy. Findings of the study overall: Median prediction lead before ophthalmopathy onset was about 6.3 months with the model. A model using 13 V-J features told ophthalmopathy apart from stable hyperthyroidism.

From RNA transcripts, TCR beta CDR3 regions were amplified. HTBI primers were used for first-round RT-PCR of the TCR CDR3. TCRdb called the multiplex PCR reads again in MiXCR, with one record for every CDR3 protein. The sample has around 350,000 distinct CDR3 sequences; approximately 20% are singletons. Every diagnosis used clinical symptoms, serum thyroxine and TRAb, thyroid ultrasound and orbital computed tomography. Germline values: CDR1 SGHTA, CDR2 FQGNSA. This CDR3 comprises 14 residues. The J segment lost 9 bases and the V segment lost 5 bases, leaving 11 bases of the junction unmatched. V and J are TRBV7-2 and TRBJ2-7, with 9 bases identical to TRBD2. This receptor was obtained from a woman aged 18-29 years with Graves' hyperthyroidism. Sample: blood. The CDR3 nucleotides are TGTGCCAGCAGCATGACTAGCGGCTCGCGTGGGCAGTACTTC. This gives the protein CASSMTSGSRGQYF.